These T cell receptor beta chains were read from a single sample in a study of PD-1 blockade in classical Hodgkin lymphoma. Repertoires were generated with immunoSEQ multiplex PCR, while TCRdb's copy carries only in-frame clones and drops some. Altogether tens of thousands of clones are present, over 55% being singletons, with the ten largest covering over 2.5%. The sample consisted of peripheral blood mononuclear cells (PBMCs), taken before the second cycle of nivolumab. The receptors here all came from a human donor with classical Hodgkin lymphoma. CDR3s leave out the opening cysteine and the closing phenylalanine or tryptophan. Each record gives: clone size, V gene, CDR3 protein. The size field is filled for only some rows; it gives once, few, many or a size class.

clone_size: .; v_call: TRBV21-1; cdr3_aa: ASEGSGGCHTEAF
clone_size: .; v_call: TRBV10-3; cdr3_aa: AISASGRGGEKLF
clone_size: .; v_call: TRBV7-8; cdr3_aa: ASTETGGITNEKLF
clone_size: .; v_call: TRBV7-2; cdr3_aa: ASRLSTVYGYT
clone_size: .; v_call: TRBV18; cdr3_aa: ASGNSGANVLT
clone_size: .; v_call: TRBV2; cdr3_aa: ASSLDTNNEQF
clone_size: .; v_call: TRBV27; cdr3_aa: ASRGGAINEKLF
clone_size: .; v_call: TRBV15; cdr3_aa: ATSRDQGHLNYGYT
clone_size: .; v_call: TRBV10-3; cdr3_aa: AISTILLAGPRGEQF
clone_size: few; v_call: TRBV21-1; cdr3_aa: ASSKGSTPRGRDDTDTQY
clone_size: .; v_call: TRBV6-1; cdr3_aa: ASSEVDVSNYGYT
clone_size: .; v_call: TRBV29-1; cdr3_aa: SVITGQQETQY
clone_size: .; v_call: TRBV21-1; cdr3_aa: ASSKARKQTIVKLDRATEAF
clone_size: .; v_call: TRBV6-5; cdr3_aa: ASSYGGYQPQH
clone_size: .; v_call: TRBV5-6; cdr3_aa: ASSSTHRAGHEQY
clone_size: .; v_call: TRBV15; cdr3_aa: ATSRSSTGELF
clone_size: .; v_call: TRBV29-1; cdr3_aa: SVGAGDGYT
clone_size: .; v_call: TRBV4-1; cdr3_aa: ASSIRTGNNYGYT
clone_size: .; v_call: TRBV9; cdr3_aa: ASSVGGNTIY
clone_size: medium-sized; v_call: TRBV19; cdr3_aa: ASRTDLNYGYT
clone_size: .; v_call: TRBV19; cdr3_aa: ASSSRDRGSGYT
clone_size: .; v_call: TRBV28; cdr3_aa: ASSLDRERVLDEKLF